The 5 T cell receptor beta chains below were found in one sample sequenced in a study of blood T cell repertoires in COVID-19. Sequencing used immunoSEQ multiplex PCR; TCRdb keeps in-frame clones, though not all of them. The sample lists hundreds of thousands of clones; 85% to 90% were seen once. Sequencing was done on a sample of PBMCs or T cells enriched from blood (not recorded which). These receptors were taken from a man aged 25 to 40 who had recovered from COVID-19.

The chain carries TRBV29-1 and TRBJ2-7, with 7 bases that match TRBD2. The J segment lost 2 bases and the V segment lost 5 bases, leaving 9 bases of the junction unmatched. Germline lookup yields CDR1 SQVTM and CDR2 ANQGSEA. CDR3 size: 14 residues. CDR3 protein: CSVLARGETYEQYF. The CDR3 region has the DNA TGCAGCGTTCTTGCCCGGGGGGAGACCTACGAGCAGTACTTC.

The chain is built from TRBV7-6 and TRBJ2-3; TRBD2 agrees at 7 bases. V lost 1 base, J lost 0 bases, and 1 base stayed unmatched. The CDR3 length is 15 residues. Germline V gene data show CDR1 as SGHVS and CDR2 as FNYEAQ. CDR3 loop: CASSLVRESTDTQYF. The DNA for the CDR3 is TGTGCCAGCAGCTTAGTGCGGGAGAGCACAGATACGCAGTATTTT.

The V and J genes are TRBV19 and TRBJ1-5; maybe TRBD1 (5 bases). CDR3 size: 14 residues. CDR1 and CDR2 from the germline V gene are LNHDA and SQIVND (reference sequence). The ends were cut back, 3 bases at V and 3 bases at J, with 9 bases in the middle. For the CDR3, the DNA is TGTGCCAGTAGTATTTTCAGGGTCAATCAGCCCCAGCATTTT. Its protein is CASSIFRVNQPQHF.

This chain uses TRBV5-6 with TRBJ1-2; unclear D gene. The CDR3 is 12 residues long. V lost 0 bases and J 4 bases, leaving 4 bases between the germline ends. CDR1 SGHDT and CDR2 YYEEEE come from the germline V gene. CDR3: CASSLGIYGYTF. The CDR3 DNA sequence: TGTGCCAGCAGCTTGGGTATCTATGGCTACACCTTC.

This clone was observed once. The chain joins TRBV28 to TRBJ1-4, with D tentatively TRBD1 (5 bases). The germline V gene encodes CDR1 MDHEN and CDR2 SYDVKM. The CDR3 loop spans 14 amino acids. V was shortened by 3 bases and J by 3 bases, with 8 bases between the two germline ends. The CDR3 here is CASSLRDSNEKLFF. The CDR3 region has the DNA TGTGCCAGCAGTTTGAGGGACTCTAATGAAAAACTGTTTTTT.